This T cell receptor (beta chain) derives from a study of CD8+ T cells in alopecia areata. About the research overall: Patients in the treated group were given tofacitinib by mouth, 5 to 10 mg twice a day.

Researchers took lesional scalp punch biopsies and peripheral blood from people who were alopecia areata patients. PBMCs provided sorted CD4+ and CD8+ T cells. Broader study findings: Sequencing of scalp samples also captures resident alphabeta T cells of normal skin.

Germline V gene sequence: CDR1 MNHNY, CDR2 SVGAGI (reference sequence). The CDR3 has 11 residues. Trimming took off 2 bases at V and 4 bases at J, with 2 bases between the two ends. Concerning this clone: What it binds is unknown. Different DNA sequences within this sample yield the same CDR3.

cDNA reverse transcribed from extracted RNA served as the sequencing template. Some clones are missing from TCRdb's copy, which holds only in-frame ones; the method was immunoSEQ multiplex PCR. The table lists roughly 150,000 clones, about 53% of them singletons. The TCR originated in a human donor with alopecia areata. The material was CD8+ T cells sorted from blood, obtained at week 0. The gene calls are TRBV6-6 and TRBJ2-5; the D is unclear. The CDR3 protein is CASSYGETQYF. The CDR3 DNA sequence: TGTGCCAGCAGTTACGGAGAGACCCAGTACTTC.